The 32 T cell receptor beta chains reported below all come from one sample, sequenced in a study of tumor-infiltrating lymphocytes in primary liver carcinoma. The researchers obtained blood RNA from unsorted whole blood and also extracted germline DNA. Production of TCR beta cDNA used approximately 0.55 ug total RNA together with a constant-region primer. Slightly modified ARM-PCR, run as three nested multiplex PCR rounds, produced the TCR beta libraries. The first two PCR rounds, approximately 10 cycles each, used TRBV1-TRBV30 forward primers and a C-beta reverse primer. TCRdb re-called the multiplex PCR reads with MiXCR, one entry per CDR3 protein. The sample holds 300,000 to 350,000 distinct CDR3 sequences, 65% seen once. Sequencing was done on a sample of peripheral blood. The source is a man between 35 and 55 years old with primary liver carcinoma and hepatitis B virus infection.

The chain links TRBV2 to TRBJ2-7, with D perhaps matching TRBD2 (6 bases). V shed 3 bases and J shed 5 bases, with 17 bases lying between them. Germline loops: CDR1 SNHLY, CDR2 FYNNEI. This CDR3 has 15 amino acids. Here the CDR3 reads CASSDIGTGAHEQYF. CDR3 sequence (DNA): TGTGCCAGCAGTGATATAGGGACGGGAGCCCACGAGCAGTACTTC.

About this clonotype itself: A read error may explain this, as a much larger clone is one base away. V is TRBV10-3 and J is TRBJ2-3; D possibly corresponds to TRBD2 (5 bases). The germline V gene has CDR1 ENHRY and CDR2 SYGVKD. The CDR3 contains 15 residues. The CDR3 nucleotides read TGTGCCATCAGTCGTTCCGGGGATCACACAGCTACGCAGTATTTT. Its protein is CAISRSGDHTATQYF.

This clonotype was counted many times. The chain is built from TRBV6-1 and TRBJ2-1; 14 bases are shared with TRBD2. CDR3 length equals 18 residues. The V segment lost 5 bases and the J segment 1 base; nucleotides outside the gene matches: 7. Germline V CDR1 and CDR2: MNHNS, SASEGT. CDR3 region: CASSYRLAGGPSYNEQFF. CDR3 nucleotides: TGTGCCAGCAGTTACCGACTAGCGGGAGGGCCTTCCTACAATGAGCAGTTCTTC.

With respect to this clonotype: Since a much larger clone is just one base distant, this may be a read error. The chain recombines TRBV6-1 with TRBJ1-5, with TRBD1 matching 7 bases. The germline gives CDR1 MNHNS, CDR2 SASEGT. This CDR3 has 16 amino acids. CDR3: CDSSASGGGIKQPQHF. The DNA of the CDR3 is TGTGACAGCAGCGCTTCGGGAGGGGGCATTAAACAGCCCCAGCATTTT.

Concerning this clonotype itself: The junction and the germline gene differ at one end; a read error may be behind it. The chain has TRBV7-9 and TRBJ2-3, with 10 bases identical to TRBD2. Germline V gene sequence: CDR1 SEHNR, CDR2 FQNEAQ (reference sequence). The CDR3 has 17 residues. CDR3 sequence reads: CASSLVRLAGNTDMQYF. The CDR3 region has the DNA TGTGCCAGCAGCTTAGTCCGACTAGCGGGCAACACAGATATGCAGTATTTT.

As for this clonotype: This may stem from a read error, because a much larger clone lies one nucleotide away. V gene TRBV6-5 combines with J gene TRBJ2-1, with TRBD2 matching over 7 bases. This CDR3 is 15 amino acids long. J gave up 3 bases and V 4 bases, and 6 bases lay outside the gene matches. Germline V gene lookup returns CDR1 MNHEY and CDR2 SVGAGI. CDR3 amino acids: CASSCGGTNYNEQFF. CDR3 in DNA: TGTGCCAGCAGTTGTGGAGGGACTAACTACAATGAGCAGTTCTTC.

The chain combines TRBV11-2 with TRBJ2-2; TRBD2 might be the D (5 bases). The germline V gene has CDR1 SGHAT and CDR2 FQNNGV. Trimming took 5 bases from V and 7 from J, leaving 23 bases between them. The CDR3 sequence is 17 residues long. DNA of the CDR3: TGTGCCAGCAGCCGAGCGGCGGCTAGGAGGAGAAGCGGGGAGCTGTTTTTT. Translation gives CASSRAAARRRSGELFF.

Notes on this clonotype: Being one base from a much bigger clone, this may be a read error. The chain employs TRBV12-3 or TRBV12-4 and TRBJ2-1, with D perhaps matching TRBD1 (6 bases). Between the trimmed V and J ends, which lost 10 bases and 6 bases, there was a span of 25 bases. The CDR3 is made up of 16 amino acids. The DNA of the CDR3 is TGTGCCAACAGGGCAATGGAGACTGCCCGGGGCAATGAGCAGTTCTTC. It codes for CANRAMETARGNEQFF.

A remark on this clonotype: At one end the junction does not follow the germline gene, possibly because of a read error. The chain recombines TRBV28 with TRBJ2-3; D gene ambiguous. The CDR3 runs to 12 residues. Germline CDR1 MDHEN, CDR2 SYDVKM. CDR3 region: CASILLADTQYF. DNA of the CDR3: TGTGCCAGCATTTTATTGGCAGATACTCAGTATTTT. Full variable domain (remainder filled in from reference TRBV28 and TRBJ2-3): DVKVTQSSRYLVKRTGEKVFLECVQDMDHENMFWYRQDPGLGLRLIYFSYDVKMKEKGDIPEGYSVSREKKERFSLILESASTNQTSMYLCASILLADTQYFGPGTRLTVL.

The sample holds many counts of this clonotype. This chain joins TRBV11-2 and TRBJ1-1; D is unclear. The CDR3 runs 12 residues. Germline loops: CDR1 SGHAT, CDR2 FQNNGV. The V and J ends lost 5 bases and 12 bases respectively, with 16 bases between them. In DNA form, the CDR3 reads TGTGCCAGCAGCGGGAGGGCAGGTGGGACTTTCTTT. It specifies CASSGRAGGTFF.

J is TRBJ2-7 and V is TRBV5-1; 7 bases fit TRBD2. Looked up from germline, CDR1 is SGHRS and CDR2 is YFSETQ. The junction had 14 bases not matched to a gene; V was cut back by 2 bases and J by 3 bases. This CDR3 is 17 amino acids long. CDR3 in amino acids: CASSFDMDPGGGYEQYF. The CDR3 DNA follows: TGCGCCAGCAGCTTTGACATGGACCCGGGGGGAGGCTACGAGCAGTACTTC.

As regards this clonotype: One junction end does not reproduce the germline sequence, and a read error may be involved. The chain recombines TRBV6-6 with TRBJ2-1; 9 bases line up with TRBD1. CDR1 and CDR2 (germline): MNHNY, SVGAGI (reference sequence). CDR3 length equals 15 residues. The CDR3 DNA sequence: TGTGCCAGCAGCGACAGGGGGAACTCCTACACTGAGCAGTTCTTC. Amino acid sequence: CASSDRGNSYTEQFF.

The chain is built from TRBV5-4 and TRBJ2-2; D is unresolved. CDR3 length: 14 residues. CDR1 SGHNT and CDR2 YYREEE come from the germline V gene (reference sequence). The germline V and J ends were trimmed by 5 bases and 0 bases, with 8 bases remaining between them. The CDR3 is CASSLDPNTGELFF. CDR3 coding DNA: TGTGCCAGCAGTTTAGACCCGAACACCGGGGAGCTGTTTTTT.

A word on this clonotype: A much larger clone is a single base away; this may be a read error. The chain couples TRBV5-5 to TRBJ1-2; D uncertain. This CDR3 is 16 amino acids long. CDR1 and CDR2 (germline): SGHKS, YYEKEE (reference sequence). The CDR3 reads CASSQFIRSGDYGYIF. For the CDR3, the DNA is TGTGCCAGCAGCCAATTTATCCGTAGCGGAGACTATGGCTACATCTTC.

This clonotype was counted a few times. Possible read error: a much larger clone is one base away. V gene TRBV6-2 or TRBV6-3 combines with J gene TRBJ1-5, with D perhaps TRBD1 (6 bases). The DNA matches TRBJ2-3 better at its end, which makes the J call doubtful. The CDR3 has 15 amino acids. Germline assignment: CDR1 MNHEY and CDR2 SVGEGT. The CDR3 DNA is TGTGCCAGCACTCGGGACAAGGCCCGAAATCAGCCCCAGTATTTT. Amino acids: CASTRDKARNQPQYF.

As to this clonotype: One end of the junction fails to match germline, which may point to a read error. The genes are TRBV10-3 and TRBJ2-7; 9 nucleotides agree with TRBD2. This CDR3 spans 15 amino acids. Germline assignment: CDR1 ENHRY and CDR2 SYGVKD. DNA of the CDR3: TGTGCCACCAGTGAGTCGGCGGGAGGGTACTACCAGCAGTACTTC. Its protein product is CATSESAGGYYQQYF.

About this clonotype itself: This may come from a read error, since a much larger clone is one base off. The chain carries TRBV12-3 or TRBV12-4 and TRBJ2-3; D may correspond to TRBD1 or TRBD2 (5 bases each). This CDR3 is 20 amino acids long. V lost 10 bases and J 8 bases, leaving 40 bases between the germline ends. The CDR3 is CAILLTPGPGNVGASGTQYF. The CDR3 bases are TGTGCCATTCTACTAACCCCGGGGCCAGGGAATGTAGGTGCGTCAGGTACGCAGTATTTT.

The chain carries TRBV11-2 and TRBJ2-5, with 7 bases lining up with TRBD2. The CDR3 has 15 amino acids. With 1 base clipped from V and 6 bases from J, the junction kept 8 bases outside the gene matches. CDR1 SGHAT and CDR2 FQNNGV come from the germline V gene. The CDR3 sequence is CASSLGLSGGKTQYF. DNA of the CDR3: TGTGCCAGCAGCTTAGGATTATCGGGGGGAAAGACCCAGTACTTC.

A note on this clonotype: At one boundary the junction diverges from the germline segment, which might be a read error. The chain employs TRBV29-1 and TRBJ2-7, with D possibly TRBD1 on 5 matching bases. Germline values: CDR1 SQVTM, CDR2 ANQGSEA. CDR3 length: 13 residues. In nucleotides, the CDR3 is TGCAGCGATGGGCTCCCTGACAGATACGAGCAGTACTTT. Encoded protein: CSDGLPDRYEQYF.

This clonotype was detected ten times or more. The chain joins TRBV6-2 or TRBV6-3 to TRBJ2-6; TRBD2 might be the D (5 bases). This CDR3 comprises 15 residues. Germline assignment: CDR1 MNHEY and CDR2 SVGEGT. V lost 2 bases and J 2 bases, leaving 7 bases between the germline ends. CDR3 bases: TGTGCCAGCAGTTACGAGGAGGCTGGGGCCAACGTCCTGACTTTC. Translating it yields CASSYEEAGANVLTF.

The rearrangement uses TRBV19 and TRBJ2-5, with D possibly being TRBD2 (6 bases). V lost 11 bases to trimming and J lost 2 bases, with 18 bases between them. Germline lookup yields CDR1 LNHDA and CDR2 SQIVND (reference sequence). The CDR3 runs to 14 residues. The CDR3 nucleotides read TGTGCCGCAAATAGCGGATTAAATCAAGAGACCCAGTACTTC. Amino acid sequence: CAANSGLNQETQYF.

This clonotype was recorded many times. The chain employs TRBV4-3 and TRBJ1-2, with 8 bases aligning to TRBD1. Germline V gene sequence: CDR1 LGHNA, CDR2 YSLEER. The V and J ends lost 4 bases and 8 bases, in that order; junction bases with no gene match: 15. The CDR3 has 16 amino acids. The CDR3 coding sequence is TGCGCCAGCAGCCCCAGACAGGGGATGGAACAGGCGGGCTACACCTTC. Protein: CASSPRQGMEQAGYTF.

A remark on this clonotype: A much larger clone differs from this one at a single base, so this may be a read error. The conserved final phenylalanine or tryptophan is absent from the CDR3, which likely points to a read error. This chain links TRBV29-1 with TRBJ1-3; D not certain. CDR3 length: 14 amino acids. V gave up 1 base and J gave up 2 bases, with 9 bases separating them. Germline V lookup: CDR1 SQVTM, CDR2 ANQGSEA. The CDR3 reads CSVEVGGPGNTIYL. CDR3 sequence (DNA): TGCAGCGTTGAAGTAGGCGGCCCTGGAAACACCATATATCTT.

As for this clonotype: At one boundary the junction diverges from the germline segment, which might be a read error. The chain combines TRBV11-3 with TRBJ1-1, with 7 positions matching TRBD1. This CDR3 region has 14 residues. From germline, CDR1 is SGHNT and CDR2 YENEEA. CDR3 loop: CASSGKGTDDEAFF. CDR3 coding DNA: TGTGCCAGCAGCGGTAAGGGGACAGACGATGAAGCTTTCTTC.

Comments on this clonotype: The junction departs from the called germline gene at one end, perhaps through a read error. This chain joins TRBV20-1 and TRBJ1-1, with D possibly matching TRBD1 (6 bases). The CDR3 contains 14 residues. The germline gives CDR1 DFQATT, CDR2 SNEGSKA (reference sequence). CDR3 DNA: TGCGGTGCCCTCTTAGGGGGAACGAACACTGAAGCTTTCTTT. This codes for CGALLGGTNTEAFF.

As concerns this clonotype: The junction does not match germline at one end; this may be a read error. For the CDR3, the DNA is TGTGCCAGCAGCTTGACTAGAGGAGCCTACGGGCAGTACTTC. Encoded protein: CASSLTRGAYGQYF. The chain uses TRBV11-1 and TRBJ2-7; D is perhaps TRBD2 (6 bases). The CDR3 covers 14 residues. The germline V gene has CDR1 SGHAT and CDR2 FQDESV (reference sequence).

Turning to this clonotype: A read error is possible here, since a much larger clone lies one base away. The chain joins TRBV6-2 or TRBV6-3 to TRBJ2-7, with D tentatively TRBD1 (5 bases). CDR1 is MNHEY and CDR2 is SVGEGT in the germline V gene. The CDR3 loop spans 13 amino acids. V lost 6 bases, J lost 3 bases, and 12 bases lay in between. The CDR3 here is CASSVDSYYEQYF. The CDR3 DNA is TGTGCCAGCAGCGTCGACAGTTACTACGAGCAGTACTTC.

As for this clonotype: The junction shows a germline mismatch at one end, possibly a read error. V is TRBV11-2 and J is TRBJ2-7; a possible D gene is TRBD1 (6 bases). Germline CDR1 SGHAT, CDR2 FQNNGV. CDR3 length: 14 amino acids. CDR3 DNA sequence: TGTGCCAGCCGCTTATCAGGGGCGTTTTACGAGCAGTACTTC. Its protein product is CASRLSGAFYEQYF.

On this clonotype: At one of its ends the junction is not consistent with the germline gene, which may arise from a read error. V usage is TRBV11-2 and J usage is TRBJ2-3, with TRBD2 identical over 11 bases. This CDR3 is 19 amino acids long. Per germline, CDR1 SGHAT and CDR2 FQNNGV. The CDR3 DNA reads as TGCGCCAGCAGCTTATATTTAGCGGGAGGGGCTCGGGGCACAGATACGCAGTATTTT. This gives the protein CASSLYLAGGARGTDTQYF.

This clonotype is medium-sized within its sample. J is TRBJ2-5 and V is TRBV11-2, with 10 bases aligning to TRBD1. J gave up 2 bases and V 1 base, and 10 bases lay outside the gene matches. The length of the CDR3 is 18 residues. CDR1 is SGHAT and CDR2 is FQNNGV in the germline V gene. The CDR3 reads CASSLGQPGQGLQETQYF. CDR3 coding DNA: TGTGCCAGCAGCTTAGGCCAACCGGGACAGGGGCTTCAAGAGACCCAGTACTTC.

As regards this clonotype: A read error may be the cause here, since a much bigger clone is one base away. The gene calls are TRBV6-1 and TRBJ2-1, with 13 bases identical to TRBD2. The germline V gene encodes CDR1 MNHNS and CDR2 SASEGT. V trimming: 6 bases; J trimming: 7 bases; junction bases outside the gene matches: 6. The CDR3 loop spans 15 amino acids. The CDR3 DNA reads TGTGCCAGCAGAACACTAGCGGGAGGGGGGAATGAGCAGTTCTTC. Amino acids: CASRTLAGGGNEQFF.

About this clonotype itself: One end of the junction varies from germline; a read error may be responsible. The V and J genes are TRBV6-2 or TRBV6-3 and TRBJ2-7, with D possibly TRBD2 on 5 matching bases. The CDR3 totals 12 residues. CDR1 and CDR2 (germline): MNHEY, SVGEGT. CDR3 bases: TGTGGCAGCAGTCTACTAGTGCGAGAGCAGTACTTC. It specifies CGSSLLVREQYF.